This TCR beta chain was retrieved from a study of blood T cell repertoires in COVID-19. Study details: Material from acute and convalescent COVID-19 was sourced from the United States, Italy and Spain. The analysed material was cDNA or gDNA that came from T cells, B-cell-depleted T cells, or PBMCs.

The CDR3 spans 16 residues. Deletions cut 6 bases from V and 6 bases from J, with 24 bases between. The V gene's germline CDR1 is MNHEY and CDR2 SMNVEV (reference sequence). In the authors' workflow: How many nucleated cells were present was estimated from reference gene primer amplification. Libraries were prepared by immunoSEQ multiplex PCR; TCRdb keeps only in-frame clonotypes and omits some of them. The V and J calls and the clone size are those of that table, but D and trimming were determined from the DNA. The sample gives 100,000 or so clones, 90% to 95% of which show up once; about 4.5% is in the top ten.

The origin of this receptor is a human donor with active COVID-19. The donor label of this sample is uncertain. The rearrangement joins TRBV27 to TRBJ2-7, with TRBD2 as a possible D gene (7 bases). The sample was peripheral blood. The CDR3 sequence is CASSRGATGRVGEQYF. CDR3 sequence (DNA): TGTGCCAGCAGCCGAGGGGCAACAGGGAGGGTTGGCGAGCAGTACTTC.